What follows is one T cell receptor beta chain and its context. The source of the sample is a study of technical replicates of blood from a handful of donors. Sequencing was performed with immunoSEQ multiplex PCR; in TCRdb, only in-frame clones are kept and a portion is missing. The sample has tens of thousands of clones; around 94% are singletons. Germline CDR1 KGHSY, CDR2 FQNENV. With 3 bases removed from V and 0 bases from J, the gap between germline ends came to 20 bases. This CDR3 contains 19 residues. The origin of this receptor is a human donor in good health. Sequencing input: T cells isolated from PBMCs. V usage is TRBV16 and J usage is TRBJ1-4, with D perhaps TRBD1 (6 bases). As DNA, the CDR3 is TGTGCCAGCAGCCAGATCAGGGGTCAGCGGCCTGCAACTAATGAAAAACTGTTTTTT. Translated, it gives CASSQIRGQRPATNEKLFF.